What follows are 28 T cell receptor beta chains derived from one specimen sequenced in a study of graft-versus-host responses after intestinal transplantation. TCRdb's copy holds only in-frame clones and misses some; the assay was immunoSEQ multiplex PCR. The sample includes over 65,000 clones, approximately 92% of them seen just once. Specimen: PBMCs, collected 98 days after intestinal transplantation. All receptors derive from a human patient who received an intestinal transplant, so some T cells may come from the graft donor.

This clone was found a few times. This sample includes further DNA sequences coding for the same CDR3. The chain links TRBV5-1 to TRBJ2-7; D is unresolved. V dropped 0 bases and J dropped 4 bases, with 2 bases sitting between them. Germline V gene lookup returns CDR1 SGHRS and CDR2 YFSETQ. The CDR3 is 11 residues long. The CDR3 region is CASSLEYEQYF. In DNA, the CDR3 is TGCGCCAGCAGCTTGGAGTACGAGCAGTACTTC. The entire variable domain, with the rest obtained from reference TRBV5-1 and TRBJ2-7, is as follows: KAGVTQTPRYLIKTRGQQVTLSCSPISGHRSVSWYQQTPGQGLQFLFEYFSETQRNKGNFPGRFSGRQFSNSRSEMNVSTLELGDSALYLCASSLEYEQYFGPGTRLTVT.

V is TRBV2 and J is TRBJ2-1; no firm D call. The CDR3 is made up of 15 amino acids. V was cut by 4 bases and J by 5 bases, with 15 bases left in between. In germline, CDR1 is SNHLY, CDR2 FYNNEI. Here the CDR3 DNA reads TGTGCCAGCAGTGTAATCTTAGGGCTCCACAATGAGCAGTTCTTC. It translates to CASSVILGLHNEQFF.

The chain combines TRBV5-4 with TRBJ1-2; a weak D match, TRBD1 (6 bases). Germline CDR1 reads SGHNT; CDR2 reads YYREEE (reference sequence). With 5 bases removed from V and 8 bases from J, the gap between germline ends came to 10 bases. There are 11 residues in the CDR3. CDR3 protein: CASSYREGYTF. CDR3 DNA: TGTGCCAGCAGTTACAGGGAGGGCTACACCTTC.

J is TRBJ2-3 and V is TRBV7-9; D is undetermined. V was pared by 5 bases and J by 1 base, with 13 bases between. This CDR3 is built from 15 residues. Germline values: CDR1 SEHNR, CDR2 FQNEAQ (reference sequence). The chain's CDR3 is CASSPRRLGTDTQYF. In nucleotides, the CDR3 is TGTGCCAGCAGCCCCCGGCGGTTAGGCACAGATACGCAGTATTTT.

The chain has TRBV29-1 and TRBJ2-3, with D unclear. V lost 4 bases and J lost 3, with 11 bases in between. This CDR3 has 13 amino acids. Germline V gene sequence: CDR1 SQVTM, CDR2 ANQGSEA. This CDR3 reads CSVGYMRTDTQYF. The CDR3 DNA sequence: TGCAGCGTTGGTTATATGAGAACAGATACGCAGTATTTT.

The chain recombines TRBV7-9 with TRBJ2-3, with 10 bases aligning to TRBD2. J gave up 3 bases and V 2 bases, and 2 bases lay outside the gene matches. The CDR3 has 15 amino acids. CDR1 and CDR2 from the germline V gene are SEHNR and FQNEAQ (reference sequence). Here the CDR3 DNA reads TGTGCCAGCAGCTTAATAGCGGGGGGTACAGATACGCAGTATTTT. Amino acid sequence: CASSLIAGGTDTQYF.

CDR3 sequence: CASSELLYQPQHF. The DNA of the CDR3 is TGTGCCAGCAGTGAACTGCTTTATCAGCCCCAGCATTTT. V and J are TRBV6-1 and TRBJ1-5; D unresolved. V dropped 2 bases and J dropped 5 bases, with 7 bases sitting between them. Germline assignment: CDR1 MNHNS and CDR2 SASEGT. This CDR3 is built from 13 residues.

A remark on this clone: This same CDR3 is encoded by further DNA sequences in the sample. The chain joins TRBV10-3 to TRBJ1-5; 8 bases align to TRBD1. Trimming at V came to 0 bases and at J to 2 bases, leaving 0 bases not matched to a gene. The CDR3 runs to 15 residues. CDR1 is ENHRY, CDR2 SYGVKD, per germline. The DNA of the CDR3 is TGTGCCATCAGTGAGTCGGGACAGGGCAATCAGCCCCAGCATTTT. Amino acid sequence: CAISESGQGNQPQHF.

The J gene is TRBJ2-3, the V gene TRBV4-1, with a possible D match to TRBD1 (5 bases). The CDR3 length is 13 residues. V dropped 4 bases and J dropped 6 bases, with 11 bases sitting between them. Germline V gene data show CDR1 as MGHRA and CDR2 as YSYEKL. The CDR3: CASSRSRVDTQYF. The CDR3 nucleotides read TGCGCCAGCAGCCGATCCAGGGTGGATACGCAGTATTTT.

The chain employs TRBV11-2 and TRBJ2-5; D gene ambiguous. V was trimmed by 2 bases and J by 1 base, leaving 8 bases between them. Germline CDR1 and CDR2: SGHAT and FQNNGV. This CDR3 has 14 amino acids. The CDR3 reads CASSLSRIQETQYF. The CDR3 region has the DNA TGTGCCAGCAGCTTAAGCCGGATCCAAGAGACCCAGTACTTC. Variable domain in full (rest from reference TRBV11-2 and TRBJ2-5): EAGVAQSPRYKIIEKRQSVAFWCNPISGHATLYWYQQILGQGPKLLIQFQNNGVVDDSQLPKDRFSAERLKGVDSTLKIQPAKLEDSAVYLCASSLSRIQETQYFGPGTRLLVL.

This chain links TRBV7-9 with TRBJ2-2; 7 bases fit TRBD1. The CDR3 runs 15 residues. The trim removed 7 bases at V and 0 bases at J, leaving 5 bases unmatched. Germline loops: CDR1 SEHNR, CDR2 FQNEAQ (reference sequence). The CDR3 loop is CASTSGTANTGELFF. The DNA of the CDR3 is TGTGCCAGCACTTCGGGGACAGCGAACACCGGGGAGCTGTTTTTT.

The chain combines TRBV5-1 with TRBJ2-7; 9 nucleotides agree with TRBD2. The CDR3 sequence is 13 residues long. CDR1 and CDR2 (germline): SGHRS, YFSETQ. Trimming cost V 0 bases and J 7 bases; bases outside gene matches: 2. The CDR3 loop is CASSLGLAGEQYF. As DNA, the CDR3 is TGCGCCAGCAGCTTGGGGCTAGCGGGGGAGCAGTACTTC.

The genes are TRBV10-2 and TRBJ1-5, with unresolved D. CDR3 size: 15 residues. Trimming left V 4 bases short and J 4 bases short, with 14 bases between. Germline V gene data show CDR1 as WSHSY and CDR2 as SAAADI. CDR3: CASSGGEVPNQPQHF. CDR3 DNA: TGCGCCAGCAGTGGCGGGGAGGTCCCTAATCAGCCCCAGCATTTT.

The gene calls are TRBV2 and TRBJ1-1, with D uncertain. The V and J ends lost 4 bases and 5 bases respectively, with 20 bases between them. CDR3 size: 16 residues. Germline CDR1 reads SNHLY; CDR2 reads FYNNEI. The CDR3 DNA reads as TGTGCCAGCAGTGTTGTCAGGCGCCTGTTGAGTACTGAAGCTTTCTTT. It codes for CASSVVRRLLSTEAFF.

V gene TRBV7-3 combines with J gene TRBJ2-3, with D unresolved. Germline V gene lookup returns CDR1 SGHTA and CDR2 FQGTGA. CDR3 size: 14 residues. The V end lost 1 base, the J end lost 0 bases, and 5 bases lay between the germline ends. DNA of the CDR3: TGTGCCAGCAGCTTAAGTAGGAGCACAGATACGCAGTATTTT. Translating it yields CASSLSRSTDTQYF.

The chain carries TRBV29-1 and TRBJ2-4; D gene ambiguous. The CDR3 is made up of 14 amino acids. Per germline, CDR1 SQVTM and CDR2 ANQGSEA. V dropped 6 bases and J dropped 1 base, with 13 bases sitting between them. The CDR3 region has the DNA TGCAGCGTCAAGGGCCGTATGGCCAAAAACATTCAGTACTTC. Its protein product is CSVKGRMAKNIQYF.

This chain uses TRBV28 with TRBJ2-1; D is undetermined. The V gene lost 1 base and the J gene lost 5 bases, with 6 bases spanning the gap. CDR1 and CDR2 (germline): MDHEN, SYDVKM. This CDR3 is 13 amino acids long. CDR3 region: CASSLSRDNEQFF. Written as DNA, the CDR3 is TGTGCCAGCAGTTTATCTAGAGACAATGAGCAGTTCTTC.

The rearrangement links TRBV11-3 to TRBJ2-1; no definite D call. CDR1 and CDR2 from the germline V gene are SGHNT and YENEEA. V was shortened by 4 bases and J by 11 bases, with 12 bases between the two germline ends. The length of the CDR3 is 12 residues. CDR3 protein: CASSSPWGKQFF. The CDR3 DNA is TGTGCCAGCAGCTCGCCCTGGGGTAAGCAGTTCTTC. Drawing the rest from reference TRBV11-3 and TRBJ2-1, the complete variable domain is EAGVVQSPRYKIIEKKQPVAFWCNPISGHNTLYWYLQNLGQGPELLIRYENEEAVDDSQLPKDRFSAERLKGVDSTLKIQPAELGDSAVYLCASSSPWGKQFFGPGTRLTVL.

The sample holds one count of this clone. V gene TRBV14 combines with J gene TRBJ2-7; D is uncertain. Trimming took off 1 base at V and 2 bases at J, with 6 bases between the two ends. The CDR3 runs 13 residues. Germline CDR1 reads SGHDN; CDR2 reads FVKESK. CDR3 amino acids: CASSQARPYEQYF. CDR3 coding DNA: TGTGCCAGCAGCCAAGCCAGGCCCTACGAGCAGTACTTC. Full variable domain (rest looked up from reference TRBV14 and TRBJ2-7): EAGVTQFPSHSVIEKGQTVTLRCDPISGHDNLYWYRRVMGKEIKFLLHFVKESKQDESGMPNNRFLAERTGGTYSTLKVQPAELEDSGVYFCASSQARPYEQYFGPGTRLTVT.

V usage is TRBV10-1 and J usage is TRBJ2-2; no firm D call. The CDR3 totals 16 residues. With 6 bases removed from V and 0 bases from J, the gap between germline ends came to 14 bases. Germline CDR1 WNHNN, CDR2 SYGVQD (reference sequence). The CDR3 is CASRPRVLANTGELFF. CDR3 DNA: TGCGCCAGCAGACCAAGGGTGTTGGCGAACACCGGGGAGCTGTTTTTT.

This clone was seen a few times. V usage is TRBV9 and J usage is TRBJ1-2; tentative D call: TRBD1 (6 bases). This CDR3 has 15 amino acids. The V and J ends lost 0 bases and 2 bases respectively, with 11 bases between them. CDR1 and CDR2 (germline): SGDLS, YYNGEE. The CDR3 nucleotides read TGTGCCAGCAGCGTAGGGGGAGGGGGAAACTATGGCTACACCTTC. Protein sequence: CASSVGGGGNYGYTF.

This chain joins TRBV18 and TRBJ2-7; possibly TRBD1 for D (6 bases). The CDR3 contains 15 residues. V shed 2 bases and J shed 2 bases, with 13 bases lying between them. Germline CDR1 reads KGHSH; CDR2 reads LQKENI. The chain's CDR3 is CASSPWGQPPYEQYF. In nucleotides, the CDR3 is TGTGCCAGCTCACCATGGGGACAACCACCCTACGAGCAGTACTTC.

A single count supports this clone. The V and J genes are TRBV19 and TRBJ2-7; maybe TRBD1 (5 bases). The V gene's germline CDR1 is LNHDA and CDR2 SQIVND (reference sequence). The V end lost 2 bases, the J end lost 7 bases, and 12 bases lay between the germline ends. CDR3 size: 13 residues. The CDR3 here is CASSIRGLGEQYF. In DNA form, the CDR3 reads TGTGCCAGTAGTATAAGGGGCTTGGGTGAGCAGTACTTC.

The gene calls are TRBV27 and TRBJ2-7, with 11 bases fitting TRBD1. The CDR3 extends over 17 amino acids. Trimming at V came to 3 bases and at J to 3 bases, leaving 10 bases not matched to a gene. Germline V gives CDR1 MNHEY, CDR2 SMNVEV (reference sequence). Here the CDR3 DNA reads TGTGCCAGCAGTTTGGGGACAGGGGGGTCACATATCTACGAGCAGTACTTC. Its translation is CASSLGTGGSHIYEQYF.

V and J are TRBV9 and TRBJ1-3; the match to TRBD1 covers 7 bases. The CDR3 is 16 amino acids. Germline V gene data show CDR1 as SGDLS and CDR2 as YYNGEE. V gave up 2 bases and J gave up 3 bases; unmatched junction bases: 8. For the CDR3, the DNA is TGTGCCAGCAGCGTGACCGGGACAGTGGGTGGAAACACCATATATTTT. Its translation is CASSVTGTVGGNTIYF. Looking up the rest from reference TRBV9 and TRBJ1-3 gives the full variable domain: DSGVTQTPKHLITATGQRVTLRCSPRSGDLSVYWYQQSLDQGLQFLIQYYNGEERAKGNILERFSAQQFPDLHSELNLSSLELGDSALYFCASSVTGTVGGNTIYFGEGSWLTVV.

The chain carries TRBV19 and TRBJ2-3; D gene uncertain. This CDR3 comprises 16 residues. Germline lookup yields CDR1 LNHDA and CDR2 SQIVND (reference sequence). Trimming took off 2 bases at V and 3 bases at J, with 15 bases between the two ends. The DNA for the CDR3 is TGTGCCAGTAGTATACAAACGGGCCTGGGGACAGATACGCAGTATTTT. Protein sequence: CASSIQTGLGTDTQYF.

The chain links TRBV5-6 to TRBJ2-1, with 10 bases lining up with TRBD2. Losses at the gene ends were 4 bases for V and 4 bases for J; bases not matched to a gene: 5. CDR3 size: 15 residues. Germline values: CDR1 SGHDT, CDR2 YYEEEE. The chain's CDR3 is CASSASSGRYNEQFF. The CDR3 DNA reads TGTGCCAGCAGCGCCTCTAGCGGGAGATACAATGAGCAGTTCTTC.

This sequence joins TRBV11-2 and TRBJ2-2; a possible D gene is TRBD2 (6 bases). The CDR3 runs 17 residues. Germline CDR1 reads SGHAT; CDR2 reads FQNNGV. V lost 3 bases and J lost 1, with 15 bases in between. As DNA, the CDR3 is TGTGCCAGCAGCTTGGTTCTGGTAGCGGAGAACACCGGGGAGCTGTTTTTT. Translating it yields CASSLVLVAENTGELFF. Full variable domain (missing parts from reference TRBV11-2 and TRBJ2-2): EAGVAQSPRYKIIEKRQSVAFWCNPISGHATLYWYQQILGQGPKLLIQFQNNGVVDDSQLPKDRFSAERLKGVDSTLKIQPAKLEDSAVYLCASSLVLVAENTGELFFGEGSRLTVL.